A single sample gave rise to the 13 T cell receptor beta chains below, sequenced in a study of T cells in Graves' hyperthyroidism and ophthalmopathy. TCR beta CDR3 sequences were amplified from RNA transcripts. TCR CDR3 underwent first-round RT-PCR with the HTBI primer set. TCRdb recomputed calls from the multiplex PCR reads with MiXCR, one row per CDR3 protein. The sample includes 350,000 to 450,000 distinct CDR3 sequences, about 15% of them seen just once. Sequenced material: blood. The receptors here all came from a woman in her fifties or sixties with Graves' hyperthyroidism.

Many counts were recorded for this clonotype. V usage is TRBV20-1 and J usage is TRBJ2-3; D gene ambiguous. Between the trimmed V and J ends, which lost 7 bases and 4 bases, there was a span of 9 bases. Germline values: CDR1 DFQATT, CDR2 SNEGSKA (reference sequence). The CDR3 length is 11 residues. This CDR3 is CSGGLADTQYF. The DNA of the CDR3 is TGCAGTGGTGGATTGGCAGATACGCAGTATTTT.

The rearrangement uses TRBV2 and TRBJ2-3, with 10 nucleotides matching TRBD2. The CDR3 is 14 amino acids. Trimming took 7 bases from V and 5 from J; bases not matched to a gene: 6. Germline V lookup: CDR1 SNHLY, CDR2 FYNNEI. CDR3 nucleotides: TGTGCCAGCACCCTAGCGGGAGAGATAGATACGCAGTATTTT. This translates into CASTLAGEIDTQYF.

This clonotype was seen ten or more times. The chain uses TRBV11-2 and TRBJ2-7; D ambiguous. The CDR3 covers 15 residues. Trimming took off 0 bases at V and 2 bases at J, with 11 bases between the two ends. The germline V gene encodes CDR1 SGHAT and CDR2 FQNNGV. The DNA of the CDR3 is TGTGCCAGCAGCTTAGATCAATACACAGCCTACGAGCAGTACTTC. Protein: CASSLDQYTAYEQYF.

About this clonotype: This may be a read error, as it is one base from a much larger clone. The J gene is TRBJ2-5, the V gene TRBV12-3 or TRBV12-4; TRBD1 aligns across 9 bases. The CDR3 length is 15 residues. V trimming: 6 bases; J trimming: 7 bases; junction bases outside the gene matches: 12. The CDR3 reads CASRELQGAGGTQYF. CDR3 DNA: TGTGCCAGCAGGGAACTACAGGGGGCTGGGGGGACCCAGTACTTC.

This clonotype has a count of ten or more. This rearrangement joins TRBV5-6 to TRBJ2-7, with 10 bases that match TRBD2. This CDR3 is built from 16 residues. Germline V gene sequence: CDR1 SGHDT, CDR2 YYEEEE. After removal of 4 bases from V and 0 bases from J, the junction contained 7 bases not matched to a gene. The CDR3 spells CASSRGGLATSYEQYF. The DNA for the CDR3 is TGTGCCAGCAGCCGCGGGGGACTAGCGACCTCCTACGAGCAGTACTTC.

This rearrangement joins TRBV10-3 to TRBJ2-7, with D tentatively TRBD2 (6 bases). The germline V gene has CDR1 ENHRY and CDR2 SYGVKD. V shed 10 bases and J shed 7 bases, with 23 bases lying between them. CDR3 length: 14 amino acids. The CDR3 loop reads CATTTSPGRGEQYF. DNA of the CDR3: TGTGCCACCACCACTAGTCCGGGGCGGGGTGAGCAGTACTTC.

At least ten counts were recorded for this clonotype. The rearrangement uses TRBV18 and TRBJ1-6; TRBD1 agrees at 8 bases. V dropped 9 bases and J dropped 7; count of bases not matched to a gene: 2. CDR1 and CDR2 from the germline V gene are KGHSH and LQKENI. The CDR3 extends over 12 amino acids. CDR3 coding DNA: TGTGCCAGTGGGACAGGAAATTCACCCCTCCACTTT. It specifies CASGTGNSPLHF.

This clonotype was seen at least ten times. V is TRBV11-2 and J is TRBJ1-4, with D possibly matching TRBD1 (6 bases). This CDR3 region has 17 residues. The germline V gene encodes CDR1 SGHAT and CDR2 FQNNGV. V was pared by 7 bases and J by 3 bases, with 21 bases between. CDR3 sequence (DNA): TGTGCCAGCACAAAAGCCGTCCGGGGGCGGTCTAATGAAAAACTGTTTTTT. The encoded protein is CASTKAVRGRSNEKLFF.

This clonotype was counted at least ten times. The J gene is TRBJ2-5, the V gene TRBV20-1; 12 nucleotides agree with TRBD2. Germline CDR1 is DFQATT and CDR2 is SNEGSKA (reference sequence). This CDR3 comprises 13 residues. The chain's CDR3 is CSLAGGVQETQYF. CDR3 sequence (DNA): TGCAGCCTAGCGGGAGGGGTTCAAGAGACCCAGTACTTC.

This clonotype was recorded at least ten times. DNA for the CDR3: TGTGCCAGCAGGATCGGGACAGTTTATGGCTACACCTTC. Translating it yields CASRIGTVYGYTF. V is TRBV28 and J is TRBJ1-2, with 7 bases aligning to TRBD1. The CDR3 runs 13 residues. CDR1 is MDHEN, CDR2 SYDVKM, per germline. Trimming at V came to 6 bases and at J to 5 bases, leaving 6 bases not matched to a gene.

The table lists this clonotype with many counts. The CDR3: CSARDPSRGSSQETQYF. For the CDR3, the DNA is TGCAGTGCTAGAGATCCGAGCAGGGGGAGTTCCCAAGAGACCCAGTACTTC. The chain employs TRBV20-1 and TRBJ2-5, with 7 bases lining up with TRBD1. J lost 1 base, V lost 0 bases, and 11 bases had no gene match. This CDR3 contains 17 residues. CDR1 is DFQATT, CDR2 SNEGSKA, per germline (reference sequence).

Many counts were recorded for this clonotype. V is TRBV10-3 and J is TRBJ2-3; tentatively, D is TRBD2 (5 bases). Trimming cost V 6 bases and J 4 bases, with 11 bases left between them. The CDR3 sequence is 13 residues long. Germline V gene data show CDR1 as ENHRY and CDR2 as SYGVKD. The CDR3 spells CAIREETADTQYF. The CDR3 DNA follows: TGTGCCATCAGGGAGGAGACCGCAGATACGCAGTATTTT.

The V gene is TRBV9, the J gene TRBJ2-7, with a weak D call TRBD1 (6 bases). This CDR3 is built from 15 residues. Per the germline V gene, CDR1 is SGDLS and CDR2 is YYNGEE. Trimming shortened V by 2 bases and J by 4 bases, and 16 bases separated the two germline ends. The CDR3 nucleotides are TGTGCCAGCAGCGTTCTGACAGGAGACGAATACGAGCAGTACTTC. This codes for CASSVLTGDEYEQYF.